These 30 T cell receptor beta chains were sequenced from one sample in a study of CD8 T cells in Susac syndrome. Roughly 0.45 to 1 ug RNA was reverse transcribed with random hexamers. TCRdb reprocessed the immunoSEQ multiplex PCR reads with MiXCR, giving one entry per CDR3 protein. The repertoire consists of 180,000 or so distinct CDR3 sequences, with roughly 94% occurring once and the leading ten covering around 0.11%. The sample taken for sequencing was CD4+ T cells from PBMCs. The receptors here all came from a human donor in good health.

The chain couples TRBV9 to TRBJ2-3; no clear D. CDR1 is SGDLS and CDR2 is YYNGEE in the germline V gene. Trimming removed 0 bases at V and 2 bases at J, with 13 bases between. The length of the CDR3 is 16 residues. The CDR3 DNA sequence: TGTGCCAGCAGCGTAGGTGGCAGGCGAACCACAGATACGCAGTATTTT. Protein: CASSVGGRRTTDTQYF.

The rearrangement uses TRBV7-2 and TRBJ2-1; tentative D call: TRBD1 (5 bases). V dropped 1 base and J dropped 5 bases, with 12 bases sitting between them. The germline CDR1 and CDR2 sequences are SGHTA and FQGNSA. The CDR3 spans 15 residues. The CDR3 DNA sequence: TGTGCCAGCAGCTTAGATGCCAGGGTCCACAATGAGCAGTTCTTC. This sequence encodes CASSLDARVHNEQFF.

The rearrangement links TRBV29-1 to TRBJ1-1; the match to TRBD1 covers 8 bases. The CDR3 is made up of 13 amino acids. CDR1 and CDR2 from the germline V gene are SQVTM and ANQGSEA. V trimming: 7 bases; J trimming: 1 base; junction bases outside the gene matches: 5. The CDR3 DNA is TGCAGCGCAGGACAGGGTGGGAACACTGAAGCTTTCTTT. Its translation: CSAGQGGNTEAFF.

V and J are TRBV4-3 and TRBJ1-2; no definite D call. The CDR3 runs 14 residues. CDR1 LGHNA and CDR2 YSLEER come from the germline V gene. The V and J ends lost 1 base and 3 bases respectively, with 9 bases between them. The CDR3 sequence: CASSQGGLDYGYTF. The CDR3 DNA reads TGCGCCAGCAGCCAAGGTGGCCTCGACTATGGCTACACCTTC.

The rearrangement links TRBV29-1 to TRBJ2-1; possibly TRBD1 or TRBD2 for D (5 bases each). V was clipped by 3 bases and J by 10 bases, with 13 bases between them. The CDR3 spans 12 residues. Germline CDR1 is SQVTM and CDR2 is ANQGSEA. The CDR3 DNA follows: TGCAGCGTTGAGCGGGCGTGGGGCGAGCAGTTCTTC. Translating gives CSVERAWGEQFF.

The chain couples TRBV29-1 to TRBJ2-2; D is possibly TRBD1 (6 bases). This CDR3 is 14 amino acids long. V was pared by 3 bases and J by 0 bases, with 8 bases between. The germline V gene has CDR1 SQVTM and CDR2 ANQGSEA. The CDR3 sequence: CSVDRGPNTGELFF. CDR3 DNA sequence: TGCAGCGTTGACAGGGGCCCGAACACCGGGGAGCTGTTTTTT.

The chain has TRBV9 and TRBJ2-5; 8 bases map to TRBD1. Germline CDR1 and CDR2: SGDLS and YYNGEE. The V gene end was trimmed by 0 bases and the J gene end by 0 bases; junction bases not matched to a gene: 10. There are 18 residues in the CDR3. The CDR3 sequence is CASSVGAQTGVHQETQYF. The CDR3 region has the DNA TGTGCCAGCAGCGTAGGGGCCCAGACAGGGGTGCACCAAGAGACCCAGTACTTC.

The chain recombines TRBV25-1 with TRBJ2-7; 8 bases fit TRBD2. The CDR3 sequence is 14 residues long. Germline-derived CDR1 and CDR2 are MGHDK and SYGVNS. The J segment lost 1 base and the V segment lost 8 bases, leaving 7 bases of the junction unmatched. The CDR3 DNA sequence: TGTGCCAGCCCCTTGACTAGCGCGTCCTACGAGCAGTACTTC. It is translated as CASPLTSASYEQYF.

CDR3 in DNA: TGCAGTGCTGATAGGGATGAGCAGTTCTTC. It yields the protein CSADRDEQFF. This rearrangement joins TRBV20-1 to TRBJ2-1, with no clear D. V was clipped by 5 bases and J by 8 bases, with 7 bases between them. Germline lookup yields CDR1 DFQATT and CDR2 SNEGSKA (reference sequence). The CDR3 totals 10 residues.

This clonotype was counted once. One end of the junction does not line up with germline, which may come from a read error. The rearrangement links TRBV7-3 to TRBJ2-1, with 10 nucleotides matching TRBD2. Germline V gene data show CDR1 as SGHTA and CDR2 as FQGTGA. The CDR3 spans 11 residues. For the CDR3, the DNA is TGTGCCAGCAGCGCGGGGGGACTAGCGATCTTC. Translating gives CASSAGGLAIF.

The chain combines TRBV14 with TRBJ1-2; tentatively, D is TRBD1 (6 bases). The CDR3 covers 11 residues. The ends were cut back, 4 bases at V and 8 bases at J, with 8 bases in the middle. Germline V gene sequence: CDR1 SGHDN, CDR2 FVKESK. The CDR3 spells CASSPQGGYTF. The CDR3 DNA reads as TGTGCCAGCAGCCCACAGGGAGGCTACACCTTC.

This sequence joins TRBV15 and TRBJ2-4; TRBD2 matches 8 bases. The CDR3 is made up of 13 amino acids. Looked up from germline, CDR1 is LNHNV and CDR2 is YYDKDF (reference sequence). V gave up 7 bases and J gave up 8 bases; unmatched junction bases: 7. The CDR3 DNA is TGTGCCACCACTCTCAGCGGGAGTGACATTCAGTACTTC. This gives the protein CATTLSGSDIQYF.

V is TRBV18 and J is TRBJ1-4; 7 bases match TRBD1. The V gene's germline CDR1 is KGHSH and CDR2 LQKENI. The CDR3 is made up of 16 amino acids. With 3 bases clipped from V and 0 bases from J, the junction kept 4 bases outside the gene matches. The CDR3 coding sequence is TGTGCCAGCTCACCCCGACAGGGTACAACTAATGAAAAACTGTTTTTT. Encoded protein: CASSPRQGTTNEKLFF.

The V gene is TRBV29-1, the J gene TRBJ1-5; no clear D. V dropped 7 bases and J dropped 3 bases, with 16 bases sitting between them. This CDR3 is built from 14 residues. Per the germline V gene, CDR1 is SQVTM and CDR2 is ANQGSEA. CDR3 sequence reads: CSAWAGLDNQPQHF. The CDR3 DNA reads TGCAGCGCATGGGCAGGACTGGACAATCAGCCCCAGCATTTT.

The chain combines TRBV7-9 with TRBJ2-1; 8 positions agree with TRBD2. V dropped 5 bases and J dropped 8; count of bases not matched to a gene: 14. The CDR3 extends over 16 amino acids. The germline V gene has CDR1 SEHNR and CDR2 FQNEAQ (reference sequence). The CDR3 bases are TGTGCCAGCAGCGAACCCGGGACTAGAAATCGTCATGAGCAGTTCTTC. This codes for CASSEPGTRNRHEQFF.

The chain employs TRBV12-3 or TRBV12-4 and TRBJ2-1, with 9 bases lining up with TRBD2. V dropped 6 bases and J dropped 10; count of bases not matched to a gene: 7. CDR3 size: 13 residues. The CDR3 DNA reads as TGTGCCAGCAGCGGCGGGAGGGACGGCGAGCAGTTCTTC. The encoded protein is CASSGGRDGEQFF.

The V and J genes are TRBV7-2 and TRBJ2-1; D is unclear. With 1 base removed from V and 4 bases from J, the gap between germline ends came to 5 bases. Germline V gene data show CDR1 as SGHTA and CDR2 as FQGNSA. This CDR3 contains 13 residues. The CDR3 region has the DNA TGTGCCAGCAGCTTAGGGCAGTACAATGAGCAGTTCTTC. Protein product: CASSLGQYNEQFF.

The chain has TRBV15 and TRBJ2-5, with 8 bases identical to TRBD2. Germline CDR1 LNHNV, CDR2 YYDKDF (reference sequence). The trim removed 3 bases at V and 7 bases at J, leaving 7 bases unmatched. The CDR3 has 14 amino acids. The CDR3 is CATSRQRERGTQYF. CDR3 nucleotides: TGTGCCACCAGCAGGCAGCGGGAGAGGGGGACCCAGTACTTC.

The CDR3 sequence is CSIPGRYQETQYF. The CDR3, as DNA: TGCAGTATTCCTGGGCGATACCAAGAGACCCAGTACTTC. The rearrangement joins TRBV20-1 to TRBJ2-5; D is undetermined. Trimming pared 8 bases from V and 0 bases from J, leaving 13 bases between. The CDR3 has 13 residues. Germline V lookup: CDR1 DFQATT, CDR2 SNEGSKA (reference sequence).

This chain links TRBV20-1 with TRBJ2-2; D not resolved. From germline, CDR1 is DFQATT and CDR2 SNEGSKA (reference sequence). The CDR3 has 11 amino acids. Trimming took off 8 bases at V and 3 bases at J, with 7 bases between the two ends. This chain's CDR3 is CSIWHTGELFF. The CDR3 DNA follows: TGCAGTATCTGGCACACCGGGGAGCTGTTTTTT.

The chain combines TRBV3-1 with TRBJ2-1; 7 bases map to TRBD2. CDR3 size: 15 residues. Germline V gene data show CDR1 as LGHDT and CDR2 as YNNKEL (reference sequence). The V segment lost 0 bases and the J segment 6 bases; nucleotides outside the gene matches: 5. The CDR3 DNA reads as TGTGCCAGCAGCCAAGAGGCGGGGAGGGGCAATGAGCAGTTCTTC. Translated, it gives CASSQEAGRGNEQFF.

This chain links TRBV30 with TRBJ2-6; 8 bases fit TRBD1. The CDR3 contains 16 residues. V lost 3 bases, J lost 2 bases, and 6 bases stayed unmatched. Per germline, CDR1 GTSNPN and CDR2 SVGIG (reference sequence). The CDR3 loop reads CAWRRTGSTGANVLTF. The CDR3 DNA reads TGTGCCTGGAGAAGGACAGGGTCTACTGGGGCCAACGTCCTGACTTTC.

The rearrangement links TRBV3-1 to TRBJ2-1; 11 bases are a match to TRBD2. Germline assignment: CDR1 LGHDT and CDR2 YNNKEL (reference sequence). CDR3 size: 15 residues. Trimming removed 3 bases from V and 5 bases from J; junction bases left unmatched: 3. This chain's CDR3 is CASSHPGLADNEQFF. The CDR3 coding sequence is TGTGCCAGCAGCCACCCGGGACTAGCGGACAATGAGCAGTTCTTC.

Here the CDR3 reads CARTGAGRSADTQYF. The CDR3 DNA reads as TGTGCCAGGACGGGGGCAGGGAGAAGCGCAGATACGCAGTATTTT. The gene calls are TRBV2 and TRBJ2-3; either TRBD1 or TRBD2 may supply D (6 bases each). The CDR3 has 15 amino acids. V lost 9 bases and J lost 4, with 20 bases in between. The V gene's germline CDR1 is SNHLY and CDR2 FYNNEI.

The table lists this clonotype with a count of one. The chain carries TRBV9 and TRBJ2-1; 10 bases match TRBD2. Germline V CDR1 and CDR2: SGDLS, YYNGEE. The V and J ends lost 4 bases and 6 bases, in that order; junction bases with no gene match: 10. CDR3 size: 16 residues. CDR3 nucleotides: TGTGCCAGCAGCCCTCGACATTCTAGCGGGAGCAATGAGCAGTTCTTC. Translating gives CASSPRHSSGSNEQFF.

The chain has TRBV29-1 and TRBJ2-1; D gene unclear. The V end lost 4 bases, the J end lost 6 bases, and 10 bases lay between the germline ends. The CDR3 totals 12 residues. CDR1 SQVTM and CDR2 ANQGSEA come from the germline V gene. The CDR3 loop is CSVGPFGNEQFF. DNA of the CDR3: TGCAGCGTTGGTCCCTTCGGCAATGAGCAGTTCTTC.

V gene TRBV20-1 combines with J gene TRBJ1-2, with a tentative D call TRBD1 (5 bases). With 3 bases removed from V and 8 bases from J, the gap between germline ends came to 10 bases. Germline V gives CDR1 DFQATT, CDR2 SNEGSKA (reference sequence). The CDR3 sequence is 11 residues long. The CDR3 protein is CSASLGVGYTF. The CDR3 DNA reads TGCAGTGCTAGCCTAGGGGTAGGCTACACCTTC.

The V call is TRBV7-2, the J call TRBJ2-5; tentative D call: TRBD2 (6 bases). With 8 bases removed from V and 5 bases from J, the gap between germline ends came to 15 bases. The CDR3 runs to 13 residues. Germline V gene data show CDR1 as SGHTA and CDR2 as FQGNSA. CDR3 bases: TGTGCCAGCGGATCCGGCGGGGCGGAGACCCAGTACTTC. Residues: CASGSGGAETQYF. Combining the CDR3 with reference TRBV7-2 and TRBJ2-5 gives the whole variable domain GAGVSQSPSNKVTEKGKDVELRCDPISGHTALYWYRQSLGQGLEFLIYFQGNSAPDKSGLPSDRFSAERTGGSVSTLTIQRTQQEDSAVYLCASGSGGAETQYFGPGTRLLVL.

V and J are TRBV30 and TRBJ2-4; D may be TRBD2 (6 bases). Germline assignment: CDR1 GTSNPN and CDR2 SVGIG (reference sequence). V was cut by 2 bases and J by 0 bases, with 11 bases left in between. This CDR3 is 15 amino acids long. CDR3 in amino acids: CAWSSEGLAKNIQYF. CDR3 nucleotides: TGTGCCTGGAGTTCGGAGGGTCTAGCCAAAAACATTCAGTACTTC.

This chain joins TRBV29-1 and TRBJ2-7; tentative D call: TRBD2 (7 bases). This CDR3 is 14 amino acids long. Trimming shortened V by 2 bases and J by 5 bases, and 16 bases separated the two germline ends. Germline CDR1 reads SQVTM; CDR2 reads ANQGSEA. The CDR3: CSVEWWGGSDEQYF. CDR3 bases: TGCAGCGTTGAATGGTGGGGGGGCAGCGACGAGCAGTACTTC.